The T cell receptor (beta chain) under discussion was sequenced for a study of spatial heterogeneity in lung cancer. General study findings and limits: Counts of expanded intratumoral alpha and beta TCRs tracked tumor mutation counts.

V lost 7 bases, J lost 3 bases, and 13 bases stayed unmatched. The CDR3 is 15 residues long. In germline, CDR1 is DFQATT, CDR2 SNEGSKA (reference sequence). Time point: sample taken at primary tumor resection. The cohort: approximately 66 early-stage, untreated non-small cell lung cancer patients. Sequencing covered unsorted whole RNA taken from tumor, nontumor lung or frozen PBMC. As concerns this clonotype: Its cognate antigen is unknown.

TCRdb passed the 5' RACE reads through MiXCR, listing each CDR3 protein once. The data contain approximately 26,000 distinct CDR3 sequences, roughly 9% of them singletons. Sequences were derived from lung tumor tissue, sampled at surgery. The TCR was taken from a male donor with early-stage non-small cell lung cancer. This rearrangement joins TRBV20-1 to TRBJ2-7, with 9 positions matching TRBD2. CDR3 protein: CSVGGASGNFYEQYF. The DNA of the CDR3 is TGCAGTGTTGGGGGTGCTAGCGGGAACTTCTACGAGCAGTACTTC.